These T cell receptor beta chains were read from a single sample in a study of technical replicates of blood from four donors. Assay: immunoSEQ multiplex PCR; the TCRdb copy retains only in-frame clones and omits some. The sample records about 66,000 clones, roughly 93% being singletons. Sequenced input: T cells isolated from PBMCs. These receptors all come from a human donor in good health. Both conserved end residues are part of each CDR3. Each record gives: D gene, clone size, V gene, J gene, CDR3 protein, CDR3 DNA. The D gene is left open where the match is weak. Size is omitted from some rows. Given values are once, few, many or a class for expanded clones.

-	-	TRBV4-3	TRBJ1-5	CASSQVPGGNQPQHF	TGCGCCAGCAGCCAAGTCCCAGGGGGCAATCAGCCCCAGCATTTT
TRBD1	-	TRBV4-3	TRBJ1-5	CASSIKDQGAGYQPQHF	TGCGCCAGCAGCATCAAGGATCAGGGGGCAGGGTATCAGCCCCAGCATTTT
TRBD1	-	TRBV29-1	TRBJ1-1	CSVEVEDRGRGEAFF	TGCAGCGTTGAAGTGGAGGACAGGGGAAGAGGTGAAGCTTTCTTT
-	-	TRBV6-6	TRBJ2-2	CASLISNTGELFF	TGTGCCTCCCTAATTTCGAACACCGGGGAGCTGTTTTTT
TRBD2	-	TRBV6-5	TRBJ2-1	CATRTSGSSYNEQFF	TGTGCCACCCGCACTAGCGGGAGCTCCTACAATGAGCAGTTCTTC
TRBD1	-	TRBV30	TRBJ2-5	CAWAGQGGTQYF	TGTGCCTGGGCGGGACAGGGAGGGACCCAGTACTTC
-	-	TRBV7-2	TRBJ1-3	CASSLQSSGNTIYF	TGTGCCAGCAGCCTACAGAGCTCTGGAAACACCATATATTTT
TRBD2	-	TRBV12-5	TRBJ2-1	CASGLVGLAINEQFF	TGTGCTAGTGGTTTGGTAGGACTAGCAATAAATGAGCAGTTCTTC
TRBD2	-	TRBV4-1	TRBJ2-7	CASSLGLASGEQYF	TGCGCCAGCAGCCTAGGTTTAGCTAGCGGTGAGCAGTACTTC
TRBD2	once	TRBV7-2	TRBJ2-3	CASSLGLAGEADTQYF	TGTGCCAGCAGCTTAGGACTAGCGGGAGAGGCAGATACGCAGTATTTT
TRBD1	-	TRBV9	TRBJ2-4	CASSFSKDRAGNIQYF	TGTGCCAGCAGCTTTTCAAAGGACAGGGCGGGGAACATTCAGTACTTC
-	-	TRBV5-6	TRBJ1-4	CASSFGSSEKLFF	TGTGCCAGCAGCTTCGGGAGCTCTGAAAAACTGTTTTTT
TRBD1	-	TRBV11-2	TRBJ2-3	CASSFPRGTATDTQYF	TGTGCCAGCAGCTTCCCCAGGGGGACGGCCACAGATACGCAGTATTTT
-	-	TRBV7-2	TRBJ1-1	CASSYRSRTEAFF	TGTGCCAGCAGCTATAGGTCGCGGACTGAAGCTTTCTTT
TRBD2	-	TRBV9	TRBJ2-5	CASSEGDREVETQYF	TGTGCCAGCAGCGAAGGGGACCGGGAGGTCGAGACCCAGTACTTC
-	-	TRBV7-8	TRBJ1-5	CASSVQGVNNQPQHF	TGTGCCAGCAGCGTACAGGGCGTTAATAATCAGCCCCAGCATTTT
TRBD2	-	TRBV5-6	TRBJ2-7	CASSLSPGLAGLYEQYF	TGTGCCAGCAGCTTATCTCCGGGACTAGCGGGACTCTACGAGCAGTACTTC
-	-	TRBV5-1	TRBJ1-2	CASSEQGGRGYTF	TGCGCCAGCAGCGAGCAGGGCGGTCGGGGCTACACCTTC
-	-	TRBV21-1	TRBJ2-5	CASSLPEGHEETQYF	TGTGCCAGCAGTCTCCCCGAAGGACACGAAGAGACCCAGTACTTC
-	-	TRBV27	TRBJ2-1	CASSQIGGLNEQFF	TGTGCCAGCAGCCAAATCGGGGGACTGAATGAGCAGTTCTTC
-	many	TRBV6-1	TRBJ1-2	CASSEGMGGGYTF	TGTGCCAGCAGTGAAGGTATGGGAGGTGGCTACACCTTC
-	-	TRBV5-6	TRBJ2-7	CASSLQGWGLSSYEQYF	TGTGCCAGCAGCTTGCAGGGGTGGGGCCTGAGCTCCTACGAGCAGTACTTC
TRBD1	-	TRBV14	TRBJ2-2	CASSSWTGTGELFF	TGTGCCAGCAGCAGTTGGACAGGCACCGGGGAGCTGTTTTTT
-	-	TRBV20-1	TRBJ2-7	CSASWSIEQYF	TGCAGTGCTAGTTGGTCTATTGAGCAGTACTTC
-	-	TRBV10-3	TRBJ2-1	CAIRSSHEQFF	TGTGCCATCAGATCTAGCCATGAGCAGTTCTTC
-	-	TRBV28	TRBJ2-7	CASSLWNVDIPYEQYF	TGTGCCAGCAGTTTATGGAACGTAGATATCCCCTACGAGCAGTACTTC
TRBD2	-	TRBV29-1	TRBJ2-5	CSVYPGTSPFETQYF	TGCAGCGTATATCCCGGGACTAGCCCTTTTGAGACCCAGTACTTC
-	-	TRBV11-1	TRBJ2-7	CASSLEQDPWSEQYF	TGTGCCAGCAGCTTAGAACAGGACCCTTGGAGCGAGCAGTACTTC
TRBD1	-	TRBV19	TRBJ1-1	CASSIIGTGENTEAFF	TGTGCCAGTAGTATTATAGGGACAGGGGAGAACACTGAAGCTTTCTTT
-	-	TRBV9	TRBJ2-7	CASSVDQGYEQYF	TGTGCCAGCAGCGTGGACCAGGGCTACGAGCAGTACTTC
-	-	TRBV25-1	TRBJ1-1	CASSRYTEAFF	TGTGCCAGCAGTCGGTACACTGAAGCTTTCTTT
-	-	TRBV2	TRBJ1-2	CASSVTGTLNYGYTF	TGTGCCAGCAGTGTAACAGGGACCCTAAACTATGGCTACACCTTC
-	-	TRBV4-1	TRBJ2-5	CASSHFGGRETQYF	TGCGCCAGCAGCCACTTTGGAGGGAGAGAGACCCAGTACTTC
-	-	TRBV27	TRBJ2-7	CASSLGAGSYEQYF	TGTGCCAGCAGTTTAGGGGCAGGGTCCTACGAGCAGTACTTC
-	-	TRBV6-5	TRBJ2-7	CASHRDYEQYF	TGTGCCAGCCATAGAGACTACGAGCAGTACTTC
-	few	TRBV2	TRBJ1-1	CASSAIQGTYAYTEAFF	TGTGCCAGCAGTGCCATACAGGGAACTTATGCGTACACTGAAGCTTTCTTT
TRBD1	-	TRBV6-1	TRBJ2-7	CASSPIGQGYYEQYF	TGTGCCAGCAGCCCAATAGGACAGGGATACTACGAGCAGTACTTC
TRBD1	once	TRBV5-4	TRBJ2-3	CASSSQDRELTDTQYF	TGTGCCAGCAGCTCTCAGGACAGGGAACTCACAGATACGCAGTATTTT
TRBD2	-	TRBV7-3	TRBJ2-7	CASGLAGAGPYEQYF	TGTGCCAGCGGACTAGCGGGAGCTGGCCCCTACGAGCAGTACTTC
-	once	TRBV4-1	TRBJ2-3	CASTPAPGREADTQYF	TGCGCCAGCACTCCCGCGCCGGGCAGGGAGGCAGATACGCAGTATTTT
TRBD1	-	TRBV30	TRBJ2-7	CAWNPGQGQEQYF	TGTGCCTGGAACCCGGGACAGGGTCAAGAGCAGTACTTC